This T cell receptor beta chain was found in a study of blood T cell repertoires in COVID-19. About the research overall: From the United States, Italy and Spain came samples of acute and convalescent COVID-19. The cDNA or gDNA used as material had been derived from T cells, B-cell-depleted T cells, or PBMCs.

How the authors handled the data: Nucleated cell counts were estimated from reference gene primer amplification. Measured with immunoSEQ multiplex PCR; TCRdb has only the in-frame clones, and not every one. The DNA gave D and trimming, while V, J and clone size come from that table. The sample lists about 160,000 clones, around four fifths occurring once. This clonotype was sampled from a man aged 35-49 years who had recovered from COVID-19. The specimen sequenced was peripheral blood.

For the CDR3, the DNA is TGCGCCAGCAGTCGACAGGGAACTAACTATGGCTACACCTTC. It is translated as CASSRQGTNYGYTF. The chain has TRBV4-3 and TRBJ1-2; TRBD1 matches 7 bases. Germline CDR1 is LGHNA and CDR2 is YSLEER. Trimming removed 6 bases from V and 0 bases from J; junction bases left unmatched: 4. CDR3 size: 14 residues.